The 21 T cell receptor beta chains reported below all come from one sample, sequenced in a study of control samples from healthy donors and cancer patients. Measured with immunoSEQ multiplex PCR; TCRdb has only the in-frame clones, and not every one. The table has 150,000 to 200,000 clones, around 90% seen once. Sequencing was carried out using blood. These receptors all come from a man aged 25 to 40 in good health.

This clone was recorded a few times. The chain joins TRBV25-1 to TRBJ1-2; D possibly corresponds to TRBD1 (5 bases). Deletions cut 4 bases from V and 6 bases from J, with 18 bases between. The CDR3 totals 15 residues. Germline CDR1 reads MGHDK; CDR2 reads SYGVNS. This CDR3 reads CASSALGGFRDGYTF. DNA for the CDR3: TGTGCCAGCAGTGCCCTGGGGGGATTTAGAGATGGCTACACCTTC.

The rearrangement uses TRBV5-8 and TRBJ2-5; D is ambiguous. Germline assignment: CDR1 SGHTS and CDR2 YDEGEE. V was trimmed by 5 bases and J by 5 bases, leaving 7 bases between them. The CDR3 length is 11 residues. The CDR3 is CASRSEETQYF. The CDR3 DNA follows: TGTGCCAGCAGATCCGAGGAGACCCAGTACTTC.

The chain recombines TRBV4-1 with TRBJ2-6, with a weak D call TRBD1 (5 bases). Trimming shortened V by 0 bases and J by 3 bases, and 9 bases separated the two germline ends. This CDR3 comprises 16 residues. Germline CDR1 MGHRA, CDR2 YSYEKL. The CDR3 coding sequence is TGCGCCAGCAGCCAAGATGGGGCAGGTGGGGCCAACGTCCTGACTTTC. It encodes CASSQDGAGGANVLTF.

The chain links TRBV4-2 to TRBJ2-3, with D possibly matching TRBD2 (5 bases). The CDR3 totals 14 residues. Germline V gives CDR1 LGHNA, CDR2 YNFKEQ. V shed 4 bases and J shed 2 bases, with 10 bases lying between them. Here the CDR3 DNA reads TGTGCCAGCAGCCCTTCGGGGAACACAGATACGCAGTATTTT. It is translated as CASSPSGNTDTQYF.

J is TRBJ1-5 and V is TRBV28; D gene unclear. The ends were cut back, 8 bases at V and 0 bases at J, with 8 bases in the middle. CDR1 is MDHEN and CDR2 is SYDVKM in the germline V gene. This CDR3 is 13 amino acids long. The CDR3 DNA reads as TGTGCCAGCTCGTCCGTTAGCAATCAGCCCCAGCATTTT. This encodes CASSSVSNQPQHF.

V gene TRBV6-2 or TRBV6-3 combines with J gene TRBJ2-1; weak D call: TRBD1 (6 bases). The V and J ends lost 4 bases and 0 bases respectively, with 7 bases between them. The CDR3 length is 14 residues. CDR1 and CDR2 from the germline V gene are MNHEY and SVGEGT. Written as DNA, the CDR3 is TGTGCCAGCAGTTTCAGGGGCTCCTACAATGAGCAGTTCTTC. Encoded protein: CASSFRGSYNEQFF.

The chain's CDR3 is CASSLTRQGNSPLHF. The CDR3 nucleotides are TGTGCCAGCAGCCTCACCAGACAGGGTAATTCACCCCTCCACTTT. The chain joins TRBV28 to TRBJ1-6; 7 bases are shared with TRBD1. The germline gives CDR1 MDHEN, CDR2 SYDVKM. This CDR3 comprises 15 residues. Losses at the gene ends were 6 bases for V and 6 bases for J; bases not matched to a gene: 8.

CDR3 loop: CASTSRMAEAFF. CDR3 nucleotide sequence: TGTGCCAGCACTTCAAGGATGGCTGAAGCTTTCTTT. This rearrangement joins TRBV3-1 (or the pseudogene TRBV3-2) to TRBJ1-1; no firm D call. CDR1 LGHDT and CDR2 YNNKEL come from the germline V gene (reference sequence). Deletions cut 7 bases from V and 6 bases from J, with 12 bases between. This CDR3 contains 12 residues.

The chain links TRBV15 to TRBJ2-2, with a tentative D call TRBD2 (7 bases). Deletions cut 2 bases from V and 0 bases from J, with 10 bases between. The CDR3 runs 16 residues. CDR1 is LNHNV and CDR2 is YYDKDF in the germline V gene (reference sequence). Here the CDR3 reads CATSRLGGPNTGELFF. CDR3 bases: TGTGCCACCAGCAGACTCGGGGGGCCGAACACCGGGGAGCTGTTTTTT.

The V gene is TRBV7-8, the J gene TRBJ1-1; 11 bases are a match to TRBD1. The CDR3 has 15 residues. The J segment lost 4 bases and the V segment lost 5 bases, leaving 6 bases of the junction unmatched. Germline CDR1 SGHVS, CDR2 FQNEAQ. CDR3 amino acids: CASSLGTGGLTEAFF. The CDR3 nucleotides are TGTGCCAGCAGCCTTGGGACAGGGGGGCTCACTGAAGCTTTCTTT.

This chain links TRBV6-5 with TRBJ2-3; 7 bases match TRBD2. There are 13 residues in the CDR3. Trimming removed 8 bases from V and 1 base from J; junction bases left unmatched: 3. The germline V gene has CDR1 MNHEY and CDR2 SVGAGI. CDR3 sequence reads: CASFLAGTDTQYF. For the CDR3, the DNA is TGTGCCAGCTTTCTAGCGGGCACAGATACGCAGTATTTT.

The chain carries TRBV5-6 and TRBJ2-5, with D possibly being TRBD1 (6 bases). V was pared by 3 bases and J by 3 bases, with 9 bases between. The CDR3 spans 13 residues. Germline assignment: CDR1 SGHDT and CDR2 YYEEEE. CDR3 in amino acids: CASSSGTKETQYF. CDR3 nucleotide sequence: TGTGCCAGCAGCTCCGGGACAAAAGAGACCCAGTACTTC.

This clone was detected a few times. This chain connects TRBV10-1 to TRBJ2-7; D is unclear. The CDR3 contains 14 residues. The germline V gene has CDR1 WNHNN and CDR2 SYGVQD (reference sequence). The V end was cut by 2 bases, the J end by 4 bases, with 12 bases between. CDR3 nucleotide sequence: TGCGCCAGCAGTGAGGACCGGTACCGATACGAGCAGTACTTC. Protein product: CASSEDRYRYEQYF.

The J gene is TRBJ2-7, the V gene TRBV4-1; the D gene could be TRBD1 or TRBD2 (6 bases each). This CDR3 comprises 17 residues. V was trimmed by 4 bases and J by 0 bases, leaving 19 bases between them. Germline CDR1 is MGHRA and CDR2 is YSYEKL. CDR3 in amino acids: CASSPFNRGRSSYEQYF. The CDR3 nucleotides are TGCGCCAGCAGCCCCTTTAACCGGGGGCGCTCCTCCTACGAGCAGTACTTC.

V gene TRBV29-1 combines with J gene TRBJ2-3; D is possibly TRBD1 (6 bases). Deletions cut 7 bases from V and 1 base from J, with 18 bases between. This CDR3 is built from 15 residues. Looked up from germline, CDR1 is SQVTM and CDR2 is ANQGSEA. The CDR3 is CSAVPDRFGTDTQYF. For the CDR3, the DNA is TGCAGCGCTGTCCCGGACAGATTCGGCACAGATACGCAGTATTTT.

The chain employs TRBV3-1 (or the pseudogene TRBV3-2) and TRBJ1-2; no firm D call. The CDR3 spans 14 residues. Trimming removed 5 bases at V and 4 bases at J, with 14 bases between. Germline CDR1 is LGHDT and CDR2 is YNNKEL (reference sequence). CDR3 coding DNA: TGTGCCAGCAGCGCCCGACTCTCCCTCTATGGCTACACCTTC. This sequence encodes CASSARLSLYGYTF.

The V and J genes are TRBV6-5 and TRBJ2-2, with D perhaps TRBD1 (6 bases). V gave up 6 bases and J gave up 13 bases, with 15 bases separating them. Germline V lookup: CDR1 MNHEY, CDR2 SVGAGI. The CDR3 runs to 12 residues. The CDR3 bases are TGTGCCAGCAGCTACACAGGGTCCCCGCTGTTTTTT. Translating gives CASSYTGSPLFF.

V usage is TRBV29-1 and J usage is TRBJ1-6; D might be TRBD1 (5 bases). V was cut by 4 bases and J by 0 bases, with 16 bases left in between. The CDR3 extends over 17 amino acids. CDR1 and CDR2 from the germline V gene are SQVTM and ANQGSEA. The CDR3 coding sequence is TGCAGCGTTGGGGGCAATCGGGACTGCTCCTATAATTCACCCCTCCACTTT. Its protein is CSVGGNRDCSYNSPLHF.

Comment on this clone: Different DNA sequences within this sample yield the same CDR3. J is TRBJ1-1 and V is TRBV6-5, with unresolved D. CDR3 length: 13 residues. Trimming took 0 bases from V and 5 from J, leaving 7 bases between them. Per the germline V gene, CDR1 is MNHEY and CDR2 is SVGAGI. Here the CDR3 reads CASSYSGRTEAFF. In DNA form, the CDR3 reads TGTGCCAGCAGTTACTCTGGAAGAACTGAAGCTTTCTTT.

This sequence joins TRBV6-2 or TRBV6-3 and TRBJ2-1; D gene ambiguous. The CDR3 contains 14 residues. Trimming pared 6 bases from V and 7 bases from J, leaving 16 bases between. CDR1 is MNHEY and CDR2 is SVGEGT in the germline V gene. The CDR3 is CASSPGYQANEQFF. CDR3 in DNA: TGTGCCAGCAGCCCCGGGTACCAGGCGAATGAGCAGTTCTTC.

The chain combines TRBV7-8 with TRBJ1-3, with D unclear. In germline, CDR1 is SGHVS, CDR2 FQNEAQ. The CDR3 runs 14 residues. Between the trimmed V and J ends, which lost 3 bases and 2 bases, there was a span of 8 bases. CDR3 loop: CASSLGVAGNTIYF. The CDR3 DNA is TGTGCCAGCAGCTTGGGAGTCGCTGGAAACACCATATATTTT.